The sequence of this T cell receptor beta chain was determined in a study of human T cells and chemical hapten exposure. Whole-study context: Variability of per-sample TCR yields stemmed mainly from small differences in pooled library volume.

Before extraction, the whole blood was not fractionated, and total RNA was taken from it. CDR1 and CDR2 (germline): LGHDT, YNNKEL (reference sequence). V was clipped by 4 bases and J by 2 bases, with 9 bases between them. CDR3 length: 14 residues. For the library, individual cDNA molecules each received unique molecular identifiers. Per the authors' pipeline: Sample TCR totals centred on a median of approximately 96,000, ranging about 20,000 to 690,600. TCRdb passed the reads through MiXCR, listing each CDR3 protein once. The V and J calls follow TCRdb's processing rather than the paper's. Found here are 100,000 to 150,000 distinct CDR3 sequences, around 9% of them singletons; the top ten hold about 1.4%. This clonotype was observed many times.

The chain has TRBV3-1 and TRBJ1-5; D gene uncertain. Sequenced input: whole blood. The TCR originated in a human donor in good health. Some clones in this sample may be carry-over from other donors' samples. CDR3 sequence (DNA): TGTGCCAGCAGCCCCGCGAGGGGCAATCAGCCCCAGCATTTT. Its protein is CASSPARGNQPQHF.